What follows is one T cell receptor (beta chain) and its context. Its antigen is unknown. Looked up from germline, CDR1 is LGHDT and CDR2 is YNNKEL (reference sequence). V was clipped by 1 base and J by 8 bases, with 14 bases between them. The CDR3 is 14 amino acids. The data stem from a study of post-analysis software for immune sequencing data. Study results and caveats: The normalized Chao1 diversity of multiple sclerosis patients was significantly lower than that of controls. Controls showed lower frequencies than patients for 5 or 6 TRBV segments, and TRBV5-6, TRBV5-1 and TRBV20-1 were among these.

The authors incorporated unique molecular identifiers into the TCR beta cDNA libraries. Each CDR3 protein is one row after TCRdb ran MiXCR on the PCR reads. The repertoire holds some 890,000 distinct CDR3 sequences, with roughly 50% as singletons. The sequence was collected from a girl under 18 with multiple sclerosis. Material: blood. The rearrangement uses TRBV3-1 and TRBJ1-2; the D is unclear. The CDR3 sequence is CASSQGPGPRGYTF. DNA of the CDR3: TGTGCCAGCAGCCAAGGGCCGGGTCCCAGGGGCTACACCTTC. Using reference TRBV3-1 and TRBJ1-2 for the parts outside the CDR3, the full variable domain is DTAVSQTPKYLVTQMGNDKSIKCEQNLGHDTMYWYKQDSKKFLKIMFSYNNKELIINETVPNRFSPKSPDKAHLNLHINSLELGDSAVYFCASSQGPGPRGYTFGSGTRLTVV.